This T cell receptor beta chain was obtained from a study of T-cell reconstitution after alpha-beta-depleted transplantation in children. The CDR3 runs 16 residues. Germline V gives CDR1 SEHNR, CDR2 FQNEAQ (reference sequence). The junction had 11 bases not matched to a gene; V was cut back by 6 bases and J by 3 bases. In the case of this clonotype: The target antigen is unknown.

Whole-study results and caveats: It was surviving recipient T cells and thymic progenitors that gave some patients high TCRbeta diversity at day 60. Among T cells one year after transplant, newly produced cells accounted for most counts and diversity. Two months or so post-transplant, alpha-beta T cells reportedly derived from several hundred expanded graft clones.

Unique molecular identifiers tagged the TCRbeta library. TCRdb reanalysed the PCR reads using MiXCR and keeps one entry per CDR3 protein. This sample has some 290,000 distinct CDR3 sequences; approximately 23% occur once, and the top ten carry 9.5% to 12%. Source: PBMCs, mostly from graft donor cells, taken 180 days after TCRalphabeta/CD19-depleted stem cell transplant. The TCR originated in a male patient younger than 18 who had a stem cell transplant for acute lymphoblastic leukemia, so the T cells may come from the graft donor. The V and J genes are TRBV7-9 and TRBJ2-3; 8 positions match TRBD2. CDR3 region: CASRPERGRSTDTQYF. In nucleotides, the CDR3 is TGTGCCAGCAGACCCGAACGCGGGAGGAGTACAGATACGCAGTATTTT.